The T cell receptor beta chain described here comes from a study of OX40 agonist ivuxolimab in advanced cancers. Study background: Enrolled patients in dose escalation had cancers that were hepatocellular carcinoma, melanoma, renal cell or head and neck cancer.

The CDR3 covers 18 residues. J lost 4 bases, V lost 4 bases, and 14 bases had no gene match. From germline, CDR1 is SGHDT and CDR2 YYEEEE. Some clones are missing from TCRdb's copy, which holds only in-frame ones; the method was immunoSEQ multiplex PCR. This sample has roughly 17,000 clones, with more than 65% found just once. The receptor was isolated from an adult with an advanced solid tumor such as melanoma, head and neck, liver or kidney cancer. The source was CD4+ or CD8+ T cells sorted from blood, collected in a trial of the OX40 agonist ivuxolimab. The rearrangement uses TRBV5-6 and TRBJ2-7; 13 bases fit TRBD2. CDR3 region: CASSVIPGLAGSGYEQYF. Written as DNA, the CDR3 is TGTGCCAGCAGCGTAATCCCGGGACTAGCGGGGTCGGGATACGAGCAGTACTTC.